By its share, the clone carrying this T cell receptor beta chain is medium-sized. The antigen is not known. V gave up 2 bases and J gave up 5 bases; unmatched junction bases: 8. CDR3 length equals 15 residues. The germline CDR1 and CDR2 sequences are SGHRS and YFSETQ. The entry originates in a study of HIV-infected patients and healthy controls. General study findings and limits: With just sixteen HIV-infected individuals processed, the findings' generality was considered strongly limited. Untreated HIV+ repertoires had roughly threefold fewer distinct CDR3s and lower Shannon diversity than healthy controls.

Approximately 510 ng RNA was reverse transcribed with alpha and beta constant-region primers. Separate chain-specific third strand synthesis with multiplexing indices produced the alpha and beta libraries. The cDNA received a 5' RACE adapter containing a random hexamer plus an SP2 sequencing primer site. Second strand DNA was synthesized using a primer at the SP2 site. MiXCR was run by TCRdb on the 5' RACE reads, yielding one entry per CDR3 protein. Among several thousand distinct CDR3 sequences listed, roughly 7.4% were seen once. No cell fractionation was done, so the repertoire covers all unsorted peripheral blood T cells.

The specimen comprised blood, sampled before antiretroviral therapy. The clonotype originates from an adult with HIV infection. The genes are TRBV5-1 and TRBJ2-7; 9 positions match TRBD2. The CDR3 DNA sequence: TGCGCCAGCAGCTTTCAGGGGACTAGCTTCGACGAGCAGTACTTC. It specifies CASSFQGTSFDEQYF.